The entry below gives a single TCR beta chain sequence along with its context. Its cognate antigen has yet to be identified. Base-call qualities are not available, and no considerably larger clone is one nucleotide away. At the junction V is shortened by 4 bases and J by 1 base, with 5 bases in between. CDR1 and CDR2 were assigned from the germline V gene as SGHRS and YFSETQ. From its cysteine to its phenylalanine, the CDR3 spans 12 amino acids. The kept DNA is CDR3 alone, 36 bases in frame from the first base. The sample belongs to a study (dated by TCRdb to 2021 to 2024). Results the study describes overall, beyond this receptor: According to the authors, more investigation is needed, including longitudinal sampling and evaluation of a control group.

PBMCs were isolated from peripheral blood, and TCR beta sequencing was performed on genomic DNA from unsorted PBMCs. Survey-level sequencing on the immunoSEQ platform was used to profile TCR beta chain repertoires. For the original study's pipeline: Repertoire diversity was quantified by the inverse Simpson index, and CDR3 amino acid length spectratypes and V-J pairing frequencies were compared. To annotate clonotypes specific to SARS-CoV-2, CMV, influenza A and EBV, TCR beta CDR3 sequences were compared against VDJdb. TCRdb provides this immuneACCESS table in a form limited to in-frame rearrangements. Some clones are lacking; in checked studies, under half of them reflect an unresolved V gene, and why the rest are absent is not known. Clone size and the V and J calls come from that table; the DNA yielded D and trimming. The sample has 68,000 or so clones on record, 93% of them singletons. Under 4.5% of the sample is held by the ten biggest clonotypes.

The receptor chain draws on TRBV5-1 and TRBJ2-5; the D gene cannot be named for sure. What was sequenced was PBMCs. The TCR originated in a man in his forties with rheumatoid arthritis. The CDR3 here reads CASSLRQETQYF. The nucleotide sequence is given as TGCGCCAGCAGCCTCCGCCAAGAGACCCAGTACTTC.